This T cell receptor (beta chain) was captured in a study of beta chain features in type 1 diabetes. Whole-study results and caveats: Any HLA effect on TCRB rearrangement was left unresolved by small sub-analyses. Healthy donors had naive, central memory and Treg TCRB repertoires that appeared less similar than those seen among patients. When VDJ junctions were examined, type 1 diabetes patients showed fewer insertions and more deletions.

Looked up from germline, CDR1 is ENHRY and CDR2 is SYGVKD. The CDR3 runs 16 residues. V lost 0 bases, J lost 3 bases, and 15 bases lay in between. cDNA synthesis used the whole RNA isolate, giving expressed TCRB sequences. Profiling relied on immunoSEQ multiplex PCR, and the TCRdb table lists in-frame clones only, not all of them. In the table there are 900,000 or so clones, roughly 17% of which are singletons. As regards this clone: The target antigen is unknown.

Sorted populations all had greater than 98% purity. The chain joins TRBV10-3 to TRBJ2-7; D is unclear. The origin of this receptor is a woman between 18 and 29 years old in good health. What was sequenced was naive CD4+ T cells from blood. CDR3 nucleotide sequence: TGTGCCATCAGTGAGTCGACACGAAACGGCCTCTACGAGCAGTACTTC. Its protein is CAISESTRNGLYEQYF.